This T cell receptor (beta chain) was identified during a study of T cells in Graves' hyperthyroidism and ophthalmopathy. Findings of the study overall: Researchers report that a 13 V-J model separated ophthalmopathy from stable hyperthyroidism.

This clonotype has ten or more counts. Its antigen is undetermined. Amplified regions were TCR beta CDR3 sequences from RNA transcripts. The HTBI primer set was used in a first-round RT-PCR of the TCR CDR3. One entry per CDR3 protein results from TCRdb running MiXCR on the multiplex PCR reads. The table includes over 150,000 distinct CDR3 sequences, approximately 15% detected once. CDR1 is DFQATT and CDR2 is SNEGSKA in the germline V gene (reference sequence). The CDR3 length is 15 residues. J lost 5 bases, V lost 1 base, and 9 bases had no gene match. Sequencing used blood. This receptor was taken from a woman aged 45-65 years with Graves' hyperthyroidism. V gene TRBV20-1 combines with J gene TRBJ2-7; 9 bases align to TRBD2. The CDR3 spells CSARVGVAGVNEQYF. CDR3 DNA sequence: TGCAGTGCTAGAGTGGGGGTAGCGGGGGTCAACGAGCAGTACTTC.